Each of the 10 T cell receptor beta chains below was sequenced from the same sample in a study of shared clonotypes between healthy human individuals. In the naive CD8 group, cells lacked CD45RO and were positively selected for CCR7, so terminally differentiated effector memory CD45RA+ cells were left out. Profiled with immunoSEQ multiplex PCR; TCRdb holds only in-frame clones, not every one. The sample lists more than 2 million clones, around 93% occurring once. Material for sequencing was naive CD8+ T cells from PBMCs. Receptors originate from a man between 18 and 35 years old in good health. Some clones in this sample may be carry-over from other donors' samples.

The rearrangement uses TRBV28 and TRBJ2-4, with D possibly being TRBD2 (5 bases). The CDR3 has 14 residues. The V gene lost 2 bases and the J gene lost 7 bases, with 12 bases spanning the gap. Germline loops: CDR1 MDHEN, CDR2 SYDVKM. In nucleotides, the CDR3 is TGTGCCAGCAGTTTAGGCAGGAGGTCCAACATTCAGTACTTC. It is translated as CASSLGRRSNIQYF.

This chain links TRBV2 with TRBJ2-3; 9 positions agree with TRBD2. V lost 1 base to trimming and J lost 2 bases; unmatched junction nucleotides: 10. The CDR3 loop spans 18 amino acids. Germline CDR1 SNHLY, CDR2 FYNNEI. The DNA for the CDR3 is TGTGCCAGCAGTGAAGTTTCGAGACTAGCGGAATCCACAGATACGCAGTATTTT. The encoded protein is CASSEVSRLAESTDTQYF.

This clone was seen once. Here the CDR3 DNA reads TGTGCCAGCAGTGGGGGTAGCGGGACCTACGAGCAGTACTTC. Residues: CASSGGSGTYEQYF. The V and J genes are TRBV2 and TRBJ2-7, with 8 positions matching TRBD2. The CDR3 covers 14 residues. Trimming at V came to 4 bases and at J to 2 bases, leaving 4 bases not matched to a gene. Looked up from germline, CDR1 is SNHLY and CDR2 is FYNNEI.

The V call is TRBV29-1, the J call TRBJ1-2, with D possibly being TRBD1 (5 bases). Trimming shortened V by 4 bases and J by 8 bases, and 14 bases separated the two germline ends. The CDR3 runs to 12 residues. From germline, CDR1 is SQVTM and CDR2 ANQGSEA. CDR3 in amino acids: CSVGGEFWGYTF. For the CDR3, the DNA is TGCAGCGTTGGAGGGGAGTTCTGGGGCTACACCTTC.

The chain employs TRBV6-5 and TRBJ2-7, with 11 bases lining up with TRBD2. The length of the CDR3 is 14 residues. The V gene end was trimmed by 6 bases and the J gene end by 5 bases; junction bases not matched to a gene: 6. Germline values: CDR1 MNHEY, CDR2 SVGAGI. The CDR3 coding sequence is TGTGCCAGCAGAACACTAGCGGGAGCCCACGAGCAGTACTTC. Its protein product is CASRTLAGAHEQYF.

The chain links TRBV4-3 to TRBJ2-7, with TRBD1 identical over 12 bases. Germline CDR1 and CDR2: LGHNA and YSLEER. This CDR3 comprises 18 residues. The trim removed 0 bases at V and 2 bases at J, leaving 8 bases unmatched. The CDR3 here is CASSQEWDRGPLPYEQYF. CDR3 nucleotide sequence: TGCGCCAGCAGCCAAGAATGGGACAGGGGGCCTCTACCCTACGAGCAGTACTTC.

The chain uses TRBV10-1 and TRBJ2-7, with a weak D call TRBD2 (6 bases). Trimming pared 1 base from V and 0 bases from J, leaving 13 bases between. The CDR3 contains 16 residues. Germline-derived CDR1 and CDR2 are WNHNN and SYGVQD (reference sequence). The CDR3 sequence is CASSEYRGSGSYEQYF. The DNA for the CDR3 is TGCGCCAGCAGTGAGTATAGGGGTAGCGGCTCCTACGAGCAGTACTTC.

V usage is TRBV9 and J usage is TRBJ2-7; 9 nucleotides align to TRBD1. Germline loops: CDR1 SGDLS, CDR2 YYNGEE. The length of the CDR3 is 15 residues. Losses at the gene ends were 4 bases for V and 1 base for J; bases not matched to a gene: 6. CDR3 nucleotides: TGTGCCAGCAGCCCAGGGACAGGGAGATCCTACGAGCAGTACTTC. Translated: CASSPGTGRSYEQYF.

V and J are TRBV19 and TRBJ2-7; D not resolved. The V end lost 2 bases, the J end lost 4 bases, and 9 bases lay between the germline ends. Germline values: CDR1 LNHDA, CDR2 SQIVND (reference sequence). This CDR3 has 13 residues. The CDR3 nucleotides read TGTGCCAGTAGTATATTTGACGGGTACGAGCAGTACTTC. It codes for CASSIFDGYEQYF.

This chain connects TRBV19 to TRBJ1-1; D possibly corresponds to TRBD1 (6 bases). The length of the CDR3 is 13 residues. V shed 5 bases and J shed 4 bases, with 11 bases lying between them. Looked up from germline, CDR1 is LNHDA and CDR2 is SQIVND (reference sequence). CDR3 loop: CASSAGVSTEAFF. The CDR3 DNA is TGTGCCAGTAGTGCAGGGGTGTCCACTGAAGCTTTCTTT.